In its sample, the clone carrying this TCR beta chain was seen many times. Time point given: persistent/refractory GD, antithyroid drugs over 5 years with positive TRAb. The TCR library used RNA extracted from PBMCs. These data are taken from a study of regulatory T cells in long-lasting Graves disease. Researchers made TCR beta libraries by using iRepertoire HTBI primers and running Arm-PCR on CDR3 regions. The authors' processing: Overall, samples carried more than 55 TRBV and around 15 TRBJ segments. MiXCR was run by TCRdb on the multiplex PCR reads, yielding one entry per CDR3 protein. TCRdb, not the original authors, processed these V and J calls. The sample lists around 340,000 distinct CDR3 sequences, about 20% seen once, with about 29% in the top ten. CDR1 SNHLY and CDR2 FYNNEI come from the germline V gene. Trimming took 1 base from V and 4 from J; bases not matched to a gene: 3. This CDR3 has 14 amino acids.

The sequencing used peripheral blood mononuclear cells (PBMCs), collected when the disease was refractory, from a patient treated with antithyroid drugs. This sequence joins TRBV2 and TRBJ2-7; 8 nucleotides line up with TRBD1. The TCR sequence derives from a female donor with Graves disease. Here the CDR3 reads CASSEGTGSYEQYF. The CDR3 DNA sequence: TGTGCCAGCAGTGAAGGGACAGGGAGTTACGAGCAGTACTTC.